This TCR beta chain was recovered during a study of post-analysis software for immune sequencing data. Germline loops: CDR1 MNHEY, CDR2 SVGAGI. V gave up 6 bases and J gave up 1 base; unmatched junction bases: 6. The CDR3 extends over 15 amino acids. Study outcomes and limitations: Relative to controls, patients had a few TRBV segments at higher frequency, with TRBV5-6, TRBV5-1 and TRBV20-1 among these.

Ten or more counts support this clonotype. Its antigen remains unknown. Researchers reported that TCR beta cDNA libraries carried unique molecular identifiers. A single record per CDR3 protein comes from TCRdb applying MiXCR to the PCR reads. In the table there are over 700,000 distinct CDR3 sequences, 25% to 30% of which are singletons. Sequenced material: blood. The clonotype comes from a girl aged 5-17 years with multiple sclerosis. This chain links TRBV6-5 with TRBJ2-1, with TRBD1 identical over 7 bases. CDR3 DNA sequence: TGTGCCAGCAGACCTACAGGGGAATCCTACAATGAGCAGTTCTTC. This sequence encodes CASRPTGESYNEQFF.